This passage covers 31 T cell receptor beta chains from one sample sequenced in a study of T cell repertoires in cytomegalovirus infection. TCRdb fed the reads into MiXCR, producing one record per CDR3 protein. The table includes fewer than 1,000,000 distinct CDR3 sequences, roughly 30% detected once. Their specific antigens are unknown. This specimen was cultured CD8+ T cells from PBMCs, taken from culture after CMV antigen stimulation. Receptors were obtained from a human donor in good health (CMV status not recorded). Some clones in this sample may be carry-over from other donors' samples.

This rearrangement joins TRBV29-1 to TRBJ2-1; 13 bases match TRBD2. The CDR3 length is 17 residues. The V segment lost 1 base and the J segment 2 bases; nucleotides outside the gene matches: 5. Germline V gives CDR1 SQVTM, CDR2 ANQGSEA. CDR3 region: CSVEVVLAGGPYNEQFF. The CDR3 region has the DNA TGCAGCGTTGAAGTGGTACTAGCGGGGGGGCCCTACAATGAGCAGTTCTTC.

In this sample, this clonotype turned up once. The junction departs from the called germline gene at one end, perhaps through a read error. The rearrangement links TRBV7-6 to TRBJ2-1, with D perhaps given as TRBD1 or TRBD2 (8 bases each). The CDR3 consists of 17 residues. Germline V gene data show CDR1 as SGHVS and CDR2 as FNYEAQ. In DNA, the CDR3 is TGTGTCAGCAGCCCCAGGGGGCCGGGGGGGTTCAACAATGAGCAGTTCTTC. Translation: CVSSPRGPGGFNNEQFF.

The sample holds a few counts of this clonotype. The chain joins TRBV12-5 to TRBJ2-5, with D possibly being TRBD1 or TRBD2 (5 bases each). The CDR3 has 18 amino acids. Germline values: CDR1 LGHNT, CDR2 FRNRAP. The V end lost 2 bases, the J end lost 2 bases, and 21 bases lay between the germline ends. The CDR3 DNA sequence: TGTGCTAGTGGTTTGAGCCTCCGGGACGAAAAACATCAAGAGACCCAGTACTTC. It yields the protein CASGLSLRDEKHQETQYF.

This clonotype came up a few times. The rearrangement joins TRBV6-1 to TRBJ1-2; D gene uncertain. Germline CDR1 is MNHNS and CDR2 is SASEGT. The CDR3 has 14 amino acids. V lost 1 base to trimming and J lost 4 bases, with 10 bases between them. This CDR3 is CASSEEMSPYGYTF. The CDR3 DNA reads TGTGCCAGCAGTGAAGAAATGAGTCCCTATGGCTACACCTTC.

V is TRBV5-6 and J is TRBJ1-1; 9 positions match TRBD1. Trimming took 2 bases from V and 7 from J; bases not matched to a gene: 9. This CDR3 contains 15 residues. In germline, CDR1 is SGHDT, CDR2 YYEEEE. The CDR3, as DNA: TGTGCCAGCAGCTTCTGGGACAGGGACGTTATTGAAGCTTTCTTT. This translates into CASSFWDRDVIEAFF.

The sample holds a few counts of this clonotype. The genes are TRBV12-3 or TRBV12-4 and TRBJ1-6; tentatively, D is TRBD1 (5 bases). This CDR3 has 16 residues. The ends were cut back, 7 bases at V and 9 bases at J, with 22 bases in the middle. The CDR3 DNA is TGTGCCAGCACCCCGGGACCCTCTAAAGGAATTTCACCCCTCCACTTT. It specifies CASTPGPSKGISPLHF.

The gene calls are TRBV6-1 and TRBJ2-1; TRBD1 matches at 8 bases. J lost 5 bases, V lost 3 bases, and 6 bases had no gene match. The length of the CDR3 is 15 residues. Germline V gives CDR1 MNHNS, CDR2 SASEGT. The CDR3 bases are TGTGCCAGCAGTGAGGGGACAGGTGGAAACAATGAGCAGTTCTTC. Translation gives CASSEGTGGNNEQFF.

The CDR3 reads CASSLGVRGPDYGYTF. Written as DNA, the CDR3 is TGTGCCAGCAGCTTAGGGGTACGGGGGCCGGACTATGGCTACACCTTC. The rearrangement links TRBV7-8 to TRBJ1-2; a possible D gene is TRBD1 (6 bases). V shed 1 base and J shed 3 bases, with 15 bases lying between them. The CDR3 spans 16 residues. Germline assignment: CDR1 SGHVS and CDR2 FQNEAQ.

This sequence joins TRBV6-5 and TRBJ1-2, with D possibly TRBD1 on 6 matching bases. This CDR3 region has 14 residues. The V and J ends lost 2 bases and 8 bases respectively, with 15 bases between them. Germline CDR1 reads MNHEY; CDR2 reads SVGAGI. CDR3 nucleotide sequence: TGTGCCAGCAGTTACCAAACAGGGCTGGGAGGCTACACCTTC. This gives the protein CASSYQTGLGGYTF.

The chain couples TRBV7-9 to TRBJ2-1; D possibly uses TRBD1 or TRBD2 (5 bases each). This CDR3 region has 15 residues. V shed 2 bases and J shed 3 bases, with 11 bases lying between them. Per the germline V gene, CDR1 is SEHNR and CDR2 is FQNEAQ (reference sequence). The CDR3 region is CASSLWGSNYNEQFF. DNA for the CDR3: TGTGCCAGCAGCTTATGGGGGTCCAACTACAATGAGCAGTTCTTC.

This clonotype was detected only a few times. The chain couples TRBV7-2 to TRBJ2-3, with 16 bases that match TRBD2. The CDR3 consists of 19 residues. Per the germline V gene, CDR1 is SGHTA and CDR2 is FQGNSA. V shed 2 bases, J shed 5 bases, and the junction held 10 bases outside the gene matches. The DNA for the CDR3 is TGTGCCAGCAGCTTACCAGAGGGACTAGCGGGGGGGCCAGGAGATACGCAGTATTTT. This codes for CASSLPEGLAGGPGDTQYF.

The CDR3 DNA is TGCGCCAGCAGCTTGGCCGAGGGGGGAGGTGAGCAGTTCTTC. As protein: CASSLAEGGGEQFF. The chain carries TRBV5-1 and TRBJ2-1, with D possibly being TRBD1 or TRBD2 (6 bases each). Deletions cut 0 bases from V and 9 bases from J, with 13 bases between. Germline V lookup: CDR1 SGHRS, CDR2 YFSETQ. The CDR3 runs to 14 residues.

This clonotype has more than one count but fewer than ten. This rearrangement joins TRBV12-3 or TRBV12-4 to TRBJ2-5; perhaps TRBD1 as D (5 bases). The CDR3 totals 13 residues. Trimming cost V 6 bases and J 4 bases, with 12 bases left between them. The CDR3 DNA reads TGTGCCAGCAGAGGGCAGGGTCCAGAGACCCAGTACTTC. Its translation: CASRGQGPETQYF.

This clonotype was observed a handful of times. The chain employs TRBV12-3 or TRBV12-4 and TRBJ2-1; the match to TRBD2 covers 11 bases. CDR3 length: 16 residues. Trimming cost V 3 bases and J 6 bases; bases outside gene matches: 7. The DNA for the CDR3 is TGTGCCAGCAGTTTGTTACTAGCGGGGGCCCTCAATGAGCAGTTCTTC. Its translation: CASSLLLAGALNEQFF.

Only a few counts were recorded for this clonotype. The genes are TRBV4-1 and TRBJ1-6; the D gene is possibly TRBD1 (5 bases). The V gene lost 3 bases and the J gene lost 11 bases, with 17 bases spanning the gap. Germline assignment: CDR1 MGHRA and CDR2 YSYEKL. This CDR3 region has 15 residues. Written as DNA, the CDR3 is TGCGCCAGCAGCCAGGATGGACAAACTAGGGCACCCCTCCACTTT. Its translation: CASSQDGQTRAPLHF.

This clonotype was found a few times. The chain couples TRBV28 to TRBJ2-5; D is unclear. The CDR3 runs 14 residues. V was pared by 5 bases and J by 1 base, with 11 bases between. Germline V gene sequence: CDR1 MDHEN, CDR2 SYDVKM. CDR3 region: CASSHGLRQETQYF. CDR3 in DNA: TGTGCCAGCAGTCACGGGTTGCGCCAAGAGACCCAGTACTTC.

V and J are TRBV5-5 and TRBJ1-2; D not certain. Looked up from germline, CDR1 is SGHKS and CDR2 is YYEKEE (reference sequence). This CDR3 is built from 15 residues. V lost 0 bases and J 4 bases, leaving 13 bases between the germline ends. The CDR3 sequence: CASSLVLGQAYGYTF. The CDR3 nucleotides read TGTGCCAGCAGCTTGGTACTCGGGCAGGCCTATGGCTACACCTTC.

The rearrangement uses TRBV20-1 and TRBJ2-2, with D tentatively TRBD1 (6 bases). Germline CDR1 is DFQATT and CDR2 is SNEGSKA (reference sequence). There are 14 residues in the CDR3. V lost 1 base and J lost 5, with 11 bases in between. Here the CDR3 reads CSARGTARTGELFF. The CDR3 DNA sequence: TGCAGTGCTAGAGGGACAGCCCGGACCGGGGAGCTGTTTTTT.

This clonotype was observed a few times. CDR3 coding DNA: TGTGCCAGCAGTCCCGGGACCTACTACAATGAGCAGTTCTTC. It codes for CASSPGTYYNEQFF. The chain carries TRBV6-2 or TRBV6-3 and TRBJ2-1; D is possibly TRBD1 or TRBD2 (5 bases each). Germline CDR1 reads MNHEY; CDR2 reads SVGEGT. The CDR3 spans 14 residues. V was clipped by 5 bases and J by 3 bases, with 11 bases between them.

The V gene is TRBV6-8, the J gene TRBJ2-7, with 7 bases lining up with TRBD1. Germline V lookup: CDR1 MNHGY, CDR2 SAAAGT. The V gene end was trimmed by 7 bases and the J gene end by 1 base; junction bases not matched to a gene: 4. CDR3 size: 13 residues. CDR3 bases: TGTGCCAGCAAAACAGGGGTTTCCTACGAGCAGTACTTC. It specifies CASKTGVSYEQYF.

In this sample, this clonotype turned up many times. The V gene is TRBV7-9, the J gene TRBJ2-1; TRBD2 matches at 8 bases. With 5 bases clipped from V and 6 bases from J, the junction kept 9 bases outside the gene matches. The CDR3 extends over 15 amino acids. Germline-derived CDR1 and CDR2 are SEHNR and FQNEAQ (reference sequence). Written as DNA, the CDR3 is TGTGCCAGCAGCGCCCGGGGGGGAAGCCCCAATGAGCAGTTCTTC. Translating it yields CASSARGGSPNEQFF.

The chain couples TRBV4-1 to TRBJ2-7; D ambiguous. Germline V gene lookup returns CDR1 MGHRA and CDR2 YSYEKL. V lost 1 base to trimming and J lost 7 bases, with 14 bases between them. CDR3 length: 14 residues. The CDR3 nucleotides are TGCGCCAGCAGCCAAGTTCCTGGCGTCGGAGAGCAGTACTTC. Translated: CASSQVPGVGEQYF.

This clonotype showed up just a few times. This chain links TRBV6-6 with TRBJ1-1, with a tentative D call TRBD1 (6 bases). V was shortened by 6 bases and J by 2 bases, with 13 bases between the two germline ends. The CDR3 runs 14 residues. The V gene's germline CDR1 is MNHNY and CDR2 SVGAGI (reference sequence). The CDR3 region is CASSSRGANTEAFF. CDR3 bases: TGTGCCAGCAGCTCCCGGGGGGCTAACACTGAAGCTTTCTTT.

This clonotype was seen a handful of times. Germline is not matched at one junction end, which may reflect a read error. The chain combines TRBV9 with TRBJ1-1; D not resolved. The CDR3 contains 14 residues. CDR1 and CDR2 from the germline V gene are SGDLS and YYNGEE. The CDR3 nucleotides are TGCGCCAGCAGCGTCGGAGGCAGAAACACTGAAGCTTTCTTT. The encoded protein is CASSVGGRNTEAFF.

The gene calls are TRBV6-5 and TRBJ1-2; 9 bases map to TRBD1. The CDR3 loop spans 12 amino acids. CDR1 and CDR2 (germline): MNHEY, SVGAGI. Trimming removed 5 bases from V and 9 bases from J; junction bases left unmatched: 4. In nucleotides, the CDR3 is TGTGCCAGCAGTCGGGACAGGGAGAGCTACACCTTC. Translation: CASSRDRESYTF.

The rearrangement links TRBV7-6 to TRBJ2-1, with TRBD1 matching over 8 bases. The junction had 13 bases not matched to a gene; V was cut back by 2 bases and J by 4 bases. Per the germline V gene, CDR1 is SGHVS and CDR2 is FNYEAQ. This CDR3 is built from 18 residues. CDR3 sequence (DNA): TGTGCCAGCAGCTTACTCTTTTCCGAGACAGGGGTTTACAATGAGCAGTTCTTC. Translation: CASSLLFSETGVYNEQFF.

In this sample, this clonotype turned up a few times. The gene calls are TRBV7-9 and TRBJ2-2; D gene ambiguous. The CDR3 runs to 12 residues. Trimming left V 8 bases short and J 2 bases short, with 6 bases between. Per the germline V gene, CDR1 is SEHNR and CDR2 is FQNEAQ (reference sequence). The CDR3 is CASPINTGELFF. In DNA, the CDR3 is TGTGCCAGCCCTATTAACACCGGGGAGCTGTTTTTT.

The gene calls are TRBV27 and TRBJ2-3; possible D gene TRBD1, 6 bases. Per germline, CDR1 MNHEY and CDR2 SMNVEV (reference sequence). V lost 4 bases, J lost 0 bases, and 20 bases lay in between. CDR3 length equals 18 residues. The CDR3 nucleotides are TGTGCCAGCAGTTCAACCGGGACAACCTTTACTAGCACAGATACGCAGTATTTT. Translation gives CASSSTGTTFTSTDTQYF.

This chain links TRBV4-1 with TRBJ2-5; 7 nucleotides align to TRBD1. The CDR3 runs to 15 residues. J gave up 4 bases and V 4 bases, and 9 bases lay outside the gene matches. Germline assignment: CDR1 MGHRA and CDR2 YSYEKL. DNA for the CDR3: TGCGCCAGCAGCCCATTGGGGACAGCCCCAGAGACCCAGTACTTC. Translated: CASSPLGTAPETQYF.

In its sample, this clonotype was seen a few times. The chain has TRBV20-1 and TRBJ1-5, with D hard to call. There are 13 residues in the CDR3. V was trimmed by 6 bases and J by 5 bases, leaving 14 bases between them. The V gene's germline CDR1 is DFQATT and CDR2 SNEGSKA (reference sequence). The CDR3 nucleotides are TGCAGTGCCAGCGCGAGGTTTGATCAGCCCCAGCATTTT. Amino acid sequence: CSASARFDQPQHF.

This clonotype was seen only once. J is TRBJ1-1 and V is TRBV6-5; unclear D gene. Trimming stripped 0 bases from V and 2 bases from J, with 7 bases between. Germline loops: CDR1 MNHEY, CDR2 SVGAGI. The CDR3 spans 14 residues. CDR3 loop: CASSYSVGNTEAFF. The DNA of the CDR3 is TGTGCCAGCAGTTACTCGGTGGGTAACACTGAAGCTTTCTTT.